This TCR beta chain was documented in a study of cytomegalovirus exposure and HLA in healthy donors. The primer mix had 60 Vbeta and 13 Jbeta primers. Data came from immunoSEQ multiplex PCR; TCRdb stores just in-frame clones and leaves some out. The sample shows more than 150,000 clones, more than 75% of them seen only once. Each donor's status was that of a healthy bone marrow donor. Study findings and constraints: Prediction of most subjects' HLA-A and HLA-B alleles by TCR beta sequences was reportedly accurate. In a later analysis, TCR beta V- and J-gene trimming was associated with a missense DCLRE1C variant. Relative to equally common others, HLA-associated TCR beta chains showed greater clonal expansion in a later analysis.

The V gene lost 6 bases and the J gene lost 7 bases, with 12 bases spanning the gap. The CDR3 covers 13 residues. Per the germline V gene, CDR1 is WNHNN and CDR2 is SYGVQD (reference sequence). Notes on this clone: The antigen remains undetermined.

This sequence was found in a woman in her 30s in good health and CMV-seropositive. Material: PBMCs. The chain is built from TRBV10-1 and TRBJ1-4; no clear D. The CDR3 reads CASSDRRGEKLFF. CDR3 DNA sequence: TGCGCCAGCAGCGACCGGCGGGGTGAAAAACTGTTTTTT.